A single sample is the source of the 2 T cell receptor beta chains below, sequenced in a study of OX40 agonist ivuxolimab in advanced cancers. Sequenced by immunoSEQ multiplex PCR; TCRdb stores in-frame clones only, minus some. The repertoire has roughly 90,000 clones, around 88% of them found once; the top ten carry less than 1.5%. Sample: CD4+ or CD8+ T cells sorted from blood, taken in a trial of the OX40 agonist ivuxolimab. The receptors come from an adult with an advanced solid tumor such as melanoma, head and neck, liver or kidney cancer.

The chain combines TRBV6-6 with TRBJ1-4; the match to TRBD1 covers 10 bases. Germline V gives CDR1 MNHNY, CDR2 SVGAGI (reference sequence). J was trimmed by 7 bases and V by 8 bases; bases with no gene match: 10. CDR3 length: 15 residues. CDR3 nucleotide sequence: TGTGCCAGCGACGGACAGGGGGTAGGGAGTGAAAAACTGTTTTTT. Amino acid sequence: CASDGQGVGSEKLFF.

This clone was detected only once. The gene calls are TRBV6-1 and TRBJ1-4, with 8 nucleotides matching TRBD1. V gave up 2 bases and J gave up 2 bases; unmatched junction bases: 1. The germline V gene has CDR1 MNHNS and CDR2 SASEGT. The length of the CDR3 is 15 residues. The DNA for the CDR3 is TGTGCCAGCAGTGAATGGACAGGGACTAATGAAAAACTGTTTTTT. This translates into CASSEWTGTNEKLFF.